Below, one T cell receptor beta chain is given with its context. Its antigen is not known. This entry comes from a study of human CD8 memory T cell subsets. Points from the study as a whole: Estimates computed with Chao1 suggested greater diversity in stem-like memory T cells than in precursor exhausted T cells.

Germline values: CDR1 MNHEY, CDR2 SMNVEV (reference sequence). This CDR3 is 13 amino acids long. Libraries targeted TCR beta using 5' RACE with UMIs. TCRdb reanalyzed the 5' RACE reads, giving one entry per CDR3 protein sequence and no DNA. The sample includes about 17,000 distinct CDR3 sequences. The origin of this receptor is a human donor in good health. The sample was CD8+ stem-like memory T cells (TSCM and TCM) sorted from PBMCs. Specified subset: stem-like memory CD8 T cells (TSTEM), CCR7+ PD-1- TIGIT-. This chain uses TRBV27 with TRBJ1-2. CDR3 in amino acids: CASSFQDNYGYTF.